The clone carrying this T cell receptor (beta chain) was counted once. The record originates from a study of blood T cell repertoires in COVID-19. Germline CDR1 LGHDT, CDR2 YNNKEL (reference sequence). Trimming cost V 2 bases and J 11 bases, with 15 bases left between them. There are 13 residues in the CDR3. In the authors' workflow: It was from reference gene primer amplification that nucleated cell counts were estimated. The data were produced by immunoSEQ multiplex PCR, yet TCRdb's version contains in-frame clones alone and is incomplete. The V and J calls and clone size come from that table; D and trimming were worked out from the DNA. The data contain more than 100,000 clones, 65% to 85% of them seen just once; the ten biggest clones take up about 18%.

The specimen sequenced was peripheral blood. The V and J genes are TRBV3-1 (or the pseudogene TRBV3-2) and TRBJ1-1, with a tentative D call TRBD1 (6 bases). This TCR came from a woman of 80 years or more with acute or convalescent COVID-19. The CDR3 DNA is TGTGCCAGCAGCCAATCACGGACAGACGCTGCTTTCTTT. It specifies CASSQSRTDAAFF.